This TCR beta chain was recovered during a study of T cell responses to AZD1222 COVID-19 vaccine. Study at large: Pooling covered second doses at about 4 or about 12 weeks.

The CDR3 loop spans 13 amino acids. V lost 3 bases, J lost 0 bases, and 6 bases lay in between. The germline CDR1 and CDR2 sequences are LNHDA and SQIVND (reference sequence). Profiled with immunoSEQ multiplex PCR; TCRdb holds only in-frame clones, not every one. This table has roughly 150,000 clones, approximately 85% appearing once. The study, taken as a whole, reports: Only a handful of AZD1222 recipients, six or seven in all, had baseline seropositivity. Donors, mostly white British, included more females; clonal diversity was possibly underestimated.

With regard to this clone: What it binds is unknown.

The V gene is TRBV19, the J gene TRBJ2-7; D not resolved. This receptor was identified in an adult in good health. The sample here was peripheral blood, taken on day 0 of AZD1222 vaccination. The CDR3 sequence is CASSIADSYEQYF. The CDR3 coding sequence is TGTGCCAGTAGTATTGCGGACTCCTACGAGCAGTACTTC.